This T cell receptor (beta chain) was identified in a study of T cell responses to AZD1222 COVID-19 vaccine. The V gene's germline CDR1 is MNHEY and CDR2 SMNVEV (reference sequence). This CDR3 is 13 amino acids long. V shed 0 bases and J shed 3 bases, with 6 bases lying between them. Details on this clone: Antigen unknown.

Study conclusions and caveats: Sampling that yielded the repertoires occurred only after the peak T cell response. Spike-specific TCR repertoires showed rising breadth and depth after two AZD1222 doses.

Sequencing used immunoSEQ multiplex PCR; TCRdb keeps in-frame clones, though not all of them. The top ten hold 3% to 4% of the sample, which has 110,000 to 150,000 clones, around 92% seen once. The V call is TRBV27, the J call TRBJ2-7, with a tentative D call TRBD1 (6 bases). The sequence was obtained from an adult who received the AZD1222 COVID-19 vaccine. Material: peripheral blood, obtained 28 days after the second AZD1222 dose. The CDR3 reads CASSLSRGYEQYF. CDR3 nucleotide sequence: TGTGCCAGCAGTTTATCCAGGGGCTACGAGCAGTACTTC.